Presented here are 31 T cell receptor beta chains from one specimen sequenced in a study of blood T cells in healthy people across ages. Sample-barcoded 5' priming and a J-beta primer mix drove a second PCR of roughly 7 to 11 cycles. TCRdb used MiXCR to reprocess the 5' RACE reads, holding one entry per CDR3 protein. This repertoire shows over a million distinct CDR3 sequences, almost 25% found once; its top ten account for approximately 0.75%. The same specimen was also included in a second study, on T cells of mothers and their children.

Sequenced sample: blood. The receptors originated from a girl aged 2 to 10 in good health.

The chain has TRBV3-1 and TRBJ2-7; D uncertain. CDR1 and CDR2 (germline): LGHDT, YNNKEL (reference sequence). CDR3 size: 12 residues. The V gene lost 0 bases and the J gene lost 8 bases, with 8 bases spanning the gap. The CDR3 bases are TGTGCCAGCAGCCAAGATCAGGCAAAGCAGTACTTC. It yields the protein CASSQDQAKQYF.

This clonotype was seen more than once but under ten times. V is TRBV7-9 and J is TRBJ1-3, with D possibly TRBD1 on 5 matching bases. The CDR3 runs 16 residues. The V gene's germline CDR1 is SEHNR and CDR2 FQNEAQ (reference sequence). Trimming removed 5 bases from V and 1 base from J, with 15 bases in between. The CDR3 sequence is CASSGRGGTSGNTIYF. The CDR3 bases are TGTGCCAGCAGCGGGCGTGGGGGTACGTCTGGAAACACCATATATTTT.

This chain links TRBV28 with TRBJ1-1; D ambiguous. The V and J ends lost 3 bases and 5 bases respectively, with 13 bases between them. This CDR3 is 14 amino acids long. CDR1 and CDR2 (germline): MDHEN, SYDVKM. In nucleotides, the CDR3 is TGTGCCAGCAGTTTTTACACCCCGGGGACTGAAGCTTTCTTT. Its protein product is CASSFYTPGTEAFF.

The rearrangement links TRBV6-5 to TRBJ2-3; D ambiguous. Trimming left V 6 bases short and J 3 bases short, with 16 bases between. Germline CDR1 reads MNHEY; CDR2 reads SVGAGI. This CDR3 spans 15 amino acids. In DNA form, the CDR3 reads TGTGCCAGCAGCTACCCTACGGACGGAACAGATACGCAGTATTTT. Translating it yields CASSYPTDGTDTQYF.

The chain joins TRBV5-1 to TRBJ2-3, with D possibly matching TRBD1 (6 bases). Trimming removed 4 bases at V and 3 bases at J, with 15 bases between. Germline V CDR1 and CDR2: SGHRS, YFSETQ. The CDR3 loop spans 15 amino acids. The CDR3 DNA is TGCGCCAGCAGCCCGGCTGGGGGCCTAACAGATACGCAGTATTTT. It codes for CASSPAGGLTDTQYF.

The chain couples TRBV16 to TRBJ1-4, with TRBD1 matching 8 bases. Germline V gene sequence: CDR1 KGHSY, CDR2 FQNENV. The CDR3 is 16 amino acids. Trimming removed 4 bases from V and 7 bases from J; junction bases left unmatched: 11. The CDR3 DNA is TGTGCCAGCAGCCCACGAGGGACAGGTTCGGGTGAAAAACTGTTTTTT. The encoded protein is CASSPRGTGSGEKLFF.

V and J are TRBV6-1 and TRBJ2-2, with D unclear. V was clipped by 11 bases and J by 7 bases, with 32 bases between them. The CDR3 runs 18 residues. Germline V CDR1 and CDR2: MNHNS, SASEGT. The CDR3 is CASRIFGPQAAYYGELFF. CDR3 DNA: TGTGCCTCCCGGATATTCGGACCTCAGGCGGCATATTACGGGGAGCTGTTTTTT.

There are a few counts of this clonotype. This chain links TRBV2 with TRBJ2-7, with D possibly being TRBD1 (5 bases). Germline CDR1 and CDR2: SNHLY and FYNNEI. CDR3 size: 13 residues. V was cut by 0 bases and J by 5 bases, with 8 bases left in between. In DNA, the CDR3 is TGTGCCAGCAGTGAAGCTGGGGCGGACGAGCAGTACTTC. It translates to CASSEAGADEQYF.

This clonotype was seen a handful of times. This chain connects TRBV12-3 or TRBV12-4 to TRBJ1-2, with TRBD1 as a possible D gene (5 bases). The CDR3 is 14 amino acids. The germline V and J ends were trimmed by 1 base and 8 bases, with 14 bases remaining between them. The CDR3 protein is CASSLGGGSGGYTF. In DNA form, the CDR3 reads TGTGCCAGCAGTTTAGGGGGGGGATCAGGGGGCTACACCTTC.

This clonotype was counted between two and nine times. The genes are TRBV29-1 and TRBJ1-3; TRBD1 might be the D (5 bases). Germline loops: CDR1 SQVTM, CDR2 ANQGSEA. The CDR3 has 15 amino acids. The V and J ends lost 3 bases and 0 bases respectively, with 12 bases between them. CDR3 in amino acids: CSVEGGSLSGNTIYF. The CDR3 DNA reads TGCAGCGTTGAGGGGGGAAGCCTCTCTGGAAACACCATATATTTT.

Only a few counts were recorded for this clonotype. One base away lies a much larger clone, so this may be a sequencing read error. The chain is built from TRBV27 and TRBJ1-2; TRBD1 agrees at 8 bases. This CDR3 has 16 residues. Germline V gene data show CDR1 as MNHEY and CDR2 as SMNVEV (reference sequence). Losses at the gene ends were 0 bases for V and 6 bases for J; bases not matched to a gene: 9. The CDR3 DNA is TGTGCCAGCAGTTTATCGCCCTTGGGACAGGAACATGGCTACACCTTC. Its protein product is CASSLSPLGQEHGYTF.

V gene TRBV9 combines with J gene TRBJ2-3, with a possible D match to TRBD2 (5 bases). The CDR3 is made up of 15 amino acids. The germline gives CDR1 SGDLS, CDR2 YYNGEE. V lost 4 bases and J lost 5, with 17 bases in between. The CDR3 spells CASSPSSTRGDTQYF. The CDR3 DNA reads TGTGCCAGCAGCCCAAGTTCGACTCGGGGAGATACGCAGTATTTT.

This clonotype was seen a handful of times. This is likely a read error, given that the CDR3 carries no conserved phenylalanine or tryptophan at its end. Because the CDR3's place on the DNA is in doubt, the DNA is left out and the CDR3 is given as listed by TCRdb. The V gene is TRBV10-3, the J gene TRBJ2-3; TRBD1, the table's D call, was not compared with the DNA. Germline V CDR1 and CDR2: ENHRY, SYGVKD. Counting both end residues, the CDR3 totals 13 amino acids. The CDR3 sequence: CAINELTGEGVAL.

This chain uses TRBV7-9 with TRBJ1-4, with D maybe TRBD1 (5 bases). CDR1 is SEHNR and CDR2 is FQNEAQ in the germline V gene (reference sequence). V dropped 5 bases and J dropped 7 bases, with 17 bases sitting between them. The CDR3 has 15 residues. CDR3 nucleotide sequence: TGTGCCAGCAGCCCAACCCCCAGGGTTCCTGAAAAACTGTTTTTT. Its protein product is CASSPTPRVPEKLFF.

Only a few counts were recorded for this clonotype. The chain carries TRBV11-2 and TRBJ2-1; the match to TRBD2 covers 16 bases. The germline V gene has CDR1 SGHAT and CDR2 FQNNGV. V gave up 3 bases and J gave up 0 bases; unmatched junction bases: 17. The length of the CDR3 is 23 residues. Written as DNA, the CDR3 is TGTGCCAGCAGCTTCGGCCGGGGACTAGCGGGGGGGCCAACTCGTAACTCCTACAATGAGCAGTTCTTC. It is translated as CASSFGRGLAGGPTRNSYNEQFF.

This clonotype occurred a few times. The V and J genes are TRBV28 and TRBJ1-2; D may be TRBD1 (6 bases). Germline CDR1 is MDHEN and CDR2 is SYDVKM. Trimming took off 5 bases at V and 6 bases at J, with 16 bases between the two ends. This CDR3 contains 14 residues. The chain's CDR3 is CASSVLGHEDGYTF. The CDR3 bases are TGTGCCAGCAGTGTGCTGGGACATGAGGATGGCTACACCTTC.

This clonotype was observed a few times. The gene calls are TRBV4-3 and TRBJ1-2; D is unclear. The V end lost 0 bases, the J end lost 2 bases, and 7 bases lay between the germline ends. This CDR3 spans 14 amino acids. Germline assignment: CDR1 LGHNA and CDR2 YSLEER. Written as DNA, the CDR3 is TGCGCCAGCAGCCAAGATCGAATGAACTATGGCTACACCTTC. Translated, it gives CASSQDRMNYGYTF.

V is TRBV7-3 and J is TRBJ2-5; D tentatively reads TRBD1 or TRBD2 (5 bases each). This CDR3 spans 16 amino acids. V was cut by 4 bases and J by 3 bases, with 18 bases left in between. Germline V gene sequence: CDR1 SGHTA, CDR2 FQGTGA. As DNA, the CDR3 is TGTGCCAGCAGCTCAGCGGTTTGGGGCAGAGAAGAGACCCAGTACTTC. This codes for CASSSAVWGREETQYF.

This sequence joins TRBV7-2 and TRBJ2-4, with 8 bases lining up with TRBD2. Germline CDR1 and CDR2: SGHTA and FQGNSA. CDR3 size: 15 residues. V was clipped by 1 base and J by 7 bases; unmatched bases: 6. This CDR3 reads CASSLVERERNIQYF. CDR3 DNA sequence: TGTGCCAGCAGCTTAGTAGAGCGGGAGAGGAACATTCAGTACTTC.

This clonotype has just a few counts. V usage is TRBV29-1 and J usage is TRBJ2-3, with 8 nucleotides matching TRBD1. Germline assignment: CDR1 SQVTM and CDR2 ANQGSEA. V lost 7 bases and J lost 0; bases outside the gene matches: 3. This CDR3 region has 13 residues. The CDR3 reads CSGDRGSTDTQYF. CDR3 in DNA: TGCAGCGGCGACAGGGGTAGCACAGATACGCAGTATTTT.

The chain employs TRBV6-5 and TRBJ2-7, with D possibly matching TRBD2 (6 bases). V was clipped by 5 bases and J by 2 bases, with 13 bases between them. The CDR3 runs to 14 residues. Germline V gene data show CDR1 as MNHEY and CDR2 as SVGAGI. CDR3 sequence: CASSAGRRTYEQYF. The CDR3 DNA is TGTGCCAGCAGTGCGGGGCGCAGAACCTACGAGCAGTACTTC.

In this sample, this clonotype turned up a few times. This rearrangement joins TRBV5-1 to TRBJ1-2; the D is unclear. CDR3 length: 13 amino acids. Germline loops: CDR1 SGHRS, CDR2 YFSETQ. The V gene lost 1 base and the J gene lost 6 bases, with 10 bases spanning the gap. In DNA form, the CDR3 reads TGCGCCAGCAGCTTGTCGGCAGAAAATGGCTACACCTTC. Residues: CASSLSAENGYTF.

This clonotype turned up a few times. Mismatch with germline at one junction end may stem from a read error. This chain connects TRBV20-1 to TRBJ2-1; 11 nucleotides match TRBD2. This CDR3 is 12 amino acids long. Germline V gene sequence: CDR1 DFQATT, CDR2 SNEGSKA (reference sequence). CDR3 amino acids: CSASSSGRATSF. The CDR3 DNA sequence: TGCAGTGCTAGCAGTAGCGGGAGGGCTACATCCTTC.

This clonotype was counted only a few times. The V gene is TRBV12-5, the J gene TRBJ2-1, with 11 bases fitting TRBD2. Per the germline V gene, CDR1 is LGHNT and CDR2 is FRNRAP. After removal of 4 bases from V and 4 bases from J, the junction contained 9 bases not matched to a gene. The CDR3 has 17 residues. The CDR3 sequence is CASGSSISGRVYNEQFF. CDR3 nucleotides: TGTGCTAGTGGTTCGAGTATTAGCGGGAGGGTTTACAATGAGCAGTTCTTC. Full variable domain (outside the CDR3, taken from reference TRBV12-5 and TRBJ2-1): DARVTQTPRHKVTEMGQEVTMRCQPILGHNTVFWYRQTMMQGLELLAYFRNRAPLDDSGMPKDRFSAEMPDATLATLKIQPSEPRDSAVYFCASGSSISGRVYNEQFFGPGTRLTVL.

V gene TRBV20-1 combines with J gene TRBJ1-2; D unresolved. Germline lookup yields CDR1 DFQATT and CDR2 SNEGSKA (reference sequence). Trimming left V 6 bases short and J 6 bases short, with 14 bases between. The CDR3 runs to 12 residues. The CDR3 region has the DNA TGCAGTGCCCTGAGGGTGCCAGATGGCTACACCTTC. Translating it yields CSALRVPDGYTF.

The sample holds a few counts of this clonotype. The V and J genes are TRBV20-1 and TRBJ1-2; possibly TRBD1 for D (6 bases). CDR1 is DFQATT and CDR2 is SNEGSKA in the germline V gene (reference sequence). CDR3 size: 14 residues. V lost 4 bases and J lost 4, with 16 bases in between. The CDR3 DNA follows: TGCAGTGCTACTACCCCAGGGGAGGTCTATGGCTACACCTTC. The encoded protein is CSATTPGEVYGYTF.

Of note for this clonotype: Its ends do not fully match the called genes, so a read error is possible. The V and J genes are TRBV7-2 and TRBJ2-1; TRBD2 agrees at 13 bases. The length of the CDR3 is 14 residues. Germline CDR1 SGHTA, CDR2 FQGNSA. The DNA of the CDR3 is TGTGCCAGCAGCCTGACTAGCGGGGGGACGCATCCTGACTTC. This translates into CASSLTSGGTHPDF.

This clonotype has more than one count but fewer than ten. The chain is built from TRBV29-1 and TRBJ2-1, with D perhaps TRBD2 (6 bases). V gave up 0 bases and J gave up 5 bases, with 17 bases separating them. The CDR3 totals 16 residues. Germline V CDR1 and CDR2: SQVTM, ANQGSEA. CDR3 sequence reads: CSVEDWTGARNNEQFF. CDR3 DNA sequence: TGCAGCGTTGAAGATTGGACGGGAGCCCGTAACAATGAGCAGTTCTTC.

V is TRBV21-1 and J is TRBJ2-1; the table's D call, TRBD1, was not checked against the DNA. TRBV21-1 is a known pseudogene. The CDR3 has 15 residues. The CDR3 DNA reads as TGTGCCAGCAGCCGCGACAGGGTTAGGAACAATGAGCAGTTCTTC. Its translation is CASSRDRVRNNEQFF.

The rearrangement uses TRBV2 and TRBJ1-2; no clear D. Germline CDR1 reads SNHLY; CDR2 reads FYNNEI. This CDR3 comprises 13 residues. Trimming pared 8 bases from V and 9 bases from J, leaving 19 bases between. CDR3 region: CASVTSDRHSYTF. The CDR3 region has the DNA TGTGCCAGCGTGACTAGCGACCGTCATAGCTACACCTTC.

The sample holds a few counts of this clonotype. This chain connects TRBV7-2 to TRBJ2-5; the D is unclear. In germline, CDR1 is SGHTA, CDR2 FQGNSA. This CDR3 spans 13 amino acids. Trimming pared 4 bases from V and 5 bases from J, leaving 11 bases between. As DNA, the CDR3 is TGTGCCAGCAGCTCCGACCCCCTGGAGACCCAGTACTTC. It specifies CASSSDPLETQYF.